The rows below give T cell receptor beta chains drawn from one sample of a study of blood T cell repertoires in COVID-19. TCRdb's table, derived via immunoSEQ multiplex PCR, lists solely in-frame clones and lacks some. The sample gives about 240,000 clones, 82% of which show up once; approximately 4.5% is in the top ten. Material: peripheral blood. The receptors derive from a woman aged 70-85 years with acute or convalescent COVID-19. The CDR3 runs from the conserved cysteine through the conserved F or W. The order of the fields is CDR3 protein, CDR3 DNA, V gene, J gene, clone size, D gene. A D gene is named only where the DNA matches it firmly. Size is stated for part of the rows, as once, few or many counts, or as a class when the clone is expanded.

CDR3 protein: CASRAQGVAGELFF; CDR3 DNA: TGTGCCAGCAGAGCACAGGGAGTAGCCGGGGAGCTGTTTTTT; V gene: TRBV2; J gene: TRBJ2-2; clone size: once; D gene: .
CDR3 protein: CASSPGGGYGYTF; CDR3 DNA: TGTGCCAGCAGTCCGGGGGGGGGCTATGGCTACACCTTC; V gene: TRBV12-3/TRBV12-4; J gene: TRBJ1-2; clone size: .; D gene: .
CDR3 protein: CASSRRRTGAETQYF; CDR3 DNA: TGTGCCAGCAGTCGCCGAAGGACAGGGGCAGAGACCCAGTACTTC; V gene: TRBV6-2/TRBV6-3; J gene: TRBJ2-5; clone size: .; D gene: TRBD1
CDR3 protein: CASSQDTGGLGYTF; CDR3 DNA: TGCGCCAGCAGCCAGGATACAGGGGGTCTTGGCTACACCTTC; V gene: TRBV4-3; J gene: TRBJ1-2; clone size: .; D gene: TRBD1
CDR3 protein: CASSSRQGNYGYTF; CDR3 DNA: TGTGCCAGCTCATCCCGACAGGGGAACTATGGCTACACCTTC; V gene: TRBV18; J gene: TRBJ1-2; clone size: once; D gene: TRBD1
CDR3 protein: CASSSTAGGTEQYF; CDR3 DNA: TGTGCCAGCAGTTCCACAGCGGGGGGAACCGAGCAGTACTTC; V gene: TRBV7-2; J gene: TRBJ2-7; clone size: .; D gene: TRBD2
CDR3 protein: CASSLWAENTEAFF; CDR3 DNA: TGTGCCAGCAGTTTATGGGCGGAGAACACTGAAGCTTTCTTT; V gene: TRBV28; J gene: TRBJ1-1; clone size: .; D gene: .
CDR3 protein: CASSLVQGRINYGYTF; CDR3 DNA: TGTGCCAGCAGCTTGGTGCAGGGAAGGATTAACTATGGCTACACCTTC; V gene: TRBV5-6; J gene: TRBJ1-2; clone size: .; D gene: .
CDR3 protein: CAWVLNTGRFEKLFF; CDR3 DNA: TGTGCCTGGGTGCTGAATACAGGGCGATTTGAAAAACTGTTTTTT; V gene: TRBV30; J gene: TRBJ1-4; clone size: .; D gene: .
CDR3 protein: CASNYQGAITDTQYF; CDR3 DNA: TGTGCCAGCAATTATCAGGGGGCCATCACAGATACGCAGTATTTT; V gene: TRBV27; J gene: TRBJ2-3; clone size: .; D gene: TRBD1
CDR3 protein: CASSSTSGIYGYTF; CDR3 DNA: TGTGCCAGCAGCTCTACTTCAGGAATCTATGGCTACACCTTC; V gene: TRBV5-8; J gene: TRBJ1-2; clone size: .; D gene: .
CDR3 protein: CASSYQGYGYTF; CDR3 DNA: TGTGCCAGCAGTTATCAGGGTTATGGCTACACCTTC; V gene: TRBV7-2; J gene: TRBJ1-2; clone size: .; D gene: .
CDR3 protein: CASSFGTGKVYGYTF; CDR3 DNA: TGTGCCAGCAGTTTCGGTACAGGGAAAGTTTATGGCTACACCTTC; V gene: TRBV28; J gene: TRBJ1-2; clone size: .; D gene: .
CDR3 protein: CASSLGQNQPQHF; CDR3 DNA: TGTGCCAGCAGCTTAGGACAGAATCAGCCCCAGCATTTT; V gene: TRBV7-9; J gene: TRBJ1-5; clone size: few; D gene: .
CDR3 protein: CASSWDRGVNEQFF; CDR3 DNA: TGTGCCAGTAGCTGGGACAGGGGAGTGAATGAGCAGTTCTTC; V gene: TRBV19; J gene: TRBJ2-1; clone size: .; D gene: TRBD1
CDR3 protein: CAITGSSSNTGELFF; CDR3 DNA: TGTGCCATCACAGGCAGTTCATCGAACACCGGGGAGCTGTTTTTT; V gene: TRBV10-3; J gene: TRBJ2-2; clone size: .; D gene: .
CDR3 protein: CASSLGQGQNYGYTF; CDR3 DNA: TGTGCCAGCAGCTTAGGACAGGGACAAAACTATGGCTACACCTTC; V gene: TRBV7-9; J gene: TRBJ1-2; clone size: once; D gene: TRBD1
CDR3 protein: CASSLVGGNNQPQHF; CDR3 DNA: TGTGCCAGCAGCTTAGTTGGAGGAAACAATCAGCCCCAGCATTTT; V gene: TRBV7-2; J gene: TRBJ1-5; clone size: .; D gene: .
CDR3 protein: CASSPGQGRHGQYF; CDR3 DNA: TGTGCCAGCAGCCCCGGTCAGGGAAGGCACGGGCAGTACTTC; V gene: TRBV7-2; J gene: TRBJ2-7; clone size: once; D gene: .
CDR3 protein: CASKGTGNTIYF; CDR3 DNA: TGTGCCAGTAAGGGGACAGGAAACACCATATATTTT; V gene: TRBV19; J gene: TRBJ1-3; clone size: .; D gene: .